The present TCR beta chain was sequenced within a study of early T cells in non-severe SARS-CoV-2 infection. Germline assignment: CDR1 LNHDA and CDR2 SQIVND (reference sequence). V was cut by 5 bases and J by 4 bases, with 15 bases left in between. There are 15 residues in the CDR3. Individual cDNA molecules were tagged with unique molecular identifiers, the study reported. TCRdb reanalysed the 5' RACE reads using MiXCR and keeps one entry per CDR3 protein. The sample lists about 64,000 distinct CDR3 sequences, 20% seen once, with approximately 17% in the top ten. J is TRBJ2-1 and V is TRBV19; a weak D match, TRBD1 (5 bases). The receptor comes from an adult who was a healthcare worker with PCR-confirmed SARS-CoV-2 infection or an uninfected control (not recorded which). Source: whole blood, taken at baseline. The chain's CDR3 is CASSDQGFDYNEQFF. The CDR3 DNA sequence: TGTGCCAGTAGTGATCAGGGTTTCGATTACAATGAGCAGTTCTTC.